Below are 5 T cell receptor beta chains sequenced from a single sample in a study of beta chain features in type 1 diabetes listed by TCRdb under 2018. Libraries came from the immunoSEQ multiplex PCR assay. The High Capacity cDNA Reverse Transcription Kit was used to reverse transcribe all of the isolated RNA, meaning that expressed TCRB transcripts were what got sequenced. TCRdb mirrors the immuneACCESS table, restricted to in-frame sequences. Some clones are absent from its copies; in checked studies, under half trace to an unresolved V gene, and the reason for the others is unknown. For this sample the table gives a few hundred thousand clones, of which around 30% were detected only once. The ten most abundant clones make up roughly 0.066% of the sample. Sequencing used naive CD4+ T cells from blood. Interpreted using the paper, the cell subset or site label stands for: true naive CD4+ T cells. These receptors were collected from a man aged 18 to 29 in good health.

This rearrangement joins TRBV7-9 to TRBJ1-4, with TRBD1 matching over 7 bases. CDR1 and CDR2 from the germline V gene are SEHNR and FQNEAQ (reference sequence). The CDR3 has 14 residues. V shed 6 bases, J shed 5 bases, and the junction held 6 bases outside the gene matches. As DNA, the CDR3 is TGTGCCAGCAGGAGACAGGGAAGAAATGAAAAACTGTTTTTT. It encodes CASRRQGRNEKLFF.

The chain carries TRBV5-4 and TRBJ2-7; no firm D call. Germline lookup yields CDR1 SGHNT and CDR2 YYREEE (reference sequence). V dropped 0 bases and J dropped 5 bases, with 15 bases sitting between them. The length of the CDR3 is 15 residues. The CDR3 here is CASSLDAVVPHEQYF. The CDR3 DNA is TGTGCCAGCAGCTTGGACGCGGTCGTCCCTCACGAGCAGTACTTC.

CDR3 region: CASSGWTSGRPLYEQYF. For the CDR3, the DNA is TGTGCCAGCAGCGGGTGGACTAGCGGGAGGCCCCTCTACGAGCAGTACTTC. The rearrangement uses TRBV28 and TRBJ2-7, with 14 bases that match TRBD2. The CDR3 has 17 residues. Per germline, CDR1 MDHEN and CDR2 SYDVKM. Trimming took 6 bases from V and 3 from J; bases not matched to a gene: 10.

The chain combines TRBV10-3 with TRBJ1-4; 7 nucleotides line up with TRBD1. Germline CDR1 and CDR2: ENHRY and SYGVKD. The CDR3 sequence is 14 residues long. Trimming cost V 10 bases and J 1 base; bases outside gene matches: 6. The CDR3 is CATTRDRTNEKLFF. CDR3 coding DNA: TGTGCCACAACCCGGGACAGAACTAATGAAAAACTGTTTTTT.

Here the CDR3 reads CASSLRVTYEQYF. CDR3 sequence (DNA): TGTGCCAGCAGCCTCAGGGTAACCTACGAGCAGTACTTC. The chain employs TRBV11-1 and TRBJ2-7; tentative D call: TRBD1 (5 bases). Germline-derived CDR1 and CDR2 are SGHAT and FQDESV (reference sequence). This CDR3 contains 13 residues. Trimming took 5 bases from V and 2 from J, leaving 10 bases between them.